This entry concerns a single TCR beta chain. Its antigen is currently unknown. The data belong to a study of beta chain features in type 1 diabetes. Study-level information: Sorted cells, roughly 98,000,000 in number, were examined across all samples.

Investigators reverse transcribed all isolated RNA, so they sequenced expressed TCRB transcripts. Clones were sequenced by immunoSEQ multiplex PCR, and TCRdb holds only the in-frame ones, with some missing. The sample has 250,000 to 350,000 clones; approximately 16% are singletons. Sorting with CD45RO/CCR7/CD25/CD127/CD95/CD27 yielded naive, central memory, regulatory and stem-like memory CD4+ cells. Sort purity for all populations was recorded as exceeding 98%. Study-level findings and limits: Significant though moderate, a shortening of TCRB CDR3s appeared in all four CD4+ subsets of Type 1 diabetes patients.

CDR3 length equals 13 residues. Germline V gene sequence: CDR1 ENHRY, CDR2 SYGVKD. V was shortened by 4 bases and J by 1 base, with 7 bases between the two germline ends. Sequencing used naive CD4+ T cells from blood. V is TRBV10-3 and J is TRBJ1-2; no clear D. The source is a man between 18 and 29 years old with type 1 diabetes. DNA for the CDR3: TGTGCCATCAGTGTCGCGGATAACTATGGCTACACCTTC. Its translation is CAISVADNYGYTF.